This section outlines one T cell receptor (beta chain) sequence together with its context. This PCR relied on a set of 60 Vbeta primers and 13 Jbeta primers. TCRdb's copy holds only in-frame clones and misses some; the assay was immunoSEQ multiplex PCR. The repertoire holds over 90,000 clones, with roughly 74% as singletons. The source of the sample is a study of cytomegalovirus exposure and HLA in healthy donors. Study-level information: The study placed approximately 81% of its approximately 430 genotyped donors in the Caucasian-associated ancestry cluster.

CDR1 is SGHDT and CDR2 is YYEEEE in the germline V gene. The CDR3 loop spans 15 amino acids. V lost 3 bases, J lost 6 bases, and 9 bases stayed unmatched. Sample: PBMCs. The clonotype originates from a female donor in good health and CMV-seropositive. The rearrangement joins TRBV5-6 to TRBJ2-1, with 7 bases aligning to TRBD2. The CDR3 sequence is CASSSPTSQGNEQFF. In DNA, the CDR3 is TGTGCCAGCAGCTCCCCGACTAGCCAAGGCAATGAGCAGTTCTTC.